Listed here is a single T cell receptor (beta chain). The source of the sample is a study of blood T cell repertoires in COVID-19. Profiling relied on immunoSEQ multiplex PCR, and the TCRdb table lists in-frame clones only, not all of them. Of roughly 250,000 clones listed, roughly 80% were seen once; the top ten hold 3.6%. This study enrolled people aged 18 to 89 from about 26 US geographic areas. Cohort allocation depended upon clinical history that participants reported. The CDR3 spans 14 residues. The germline CDR1 and CDR2 sequences are GTSNPN and SVGIG (reference sequence). With V trimmed by 3 bases and J by 7 bases, 9 bases remained unmatched.

This sequence originates from a woman in her thirties or forties who had been exposed to COVID-19. The chain couples TRBV30 to TRBJ2-5; 9 bases line up with TRBD1. Sequenced sample: PBMCs or T cells enriched from blood (not recorded which). The DNA for the CDR3 is TGTGCCTGGAGGGCCGGGACAGGGCTCCGGACCCAGTACTTC. This translates into CAWRAGTGLRTQYF. Full variable domain (remainder filled in from reference TRBV30 and TRBJ2-5): SQTIHQWPATLVQPVGSPLSLECTVEGTSNPNLYWYRQAAGRGLQLLFYSVGIGQISSEVPQNLSASRPQDRQFILSSKKLLLSDSGFYLCAWRAGTGLRTQYFGPGTRLLVL.